This T cell receptor (beta chain) emerged from a study of T cells after yellow fever vaccination. Regarding the study as a whole: The secondary response peaked faster, at day 5 versus 15, but was weaker. High-abundance clonotypes from the bulk population could contaminate FACS-sorted repertoires. Few clonotypes appeared in both CD4 and CD8 compartments.

This CDR3 region has 12 residues. V lost 0 bases and J 2 bases, leaving 2 bases between the germline ends. CDR1 SGDLS and CDR2 YYNGEE come from the germline V gene. TCRdb recomputed calls from the 5' RACE reads with MiXCR, one row per CDR3 protein. The sample has about 350,000 distinct CDR3 sequences, 8.1% seen once. This clonotype was counted ten times or more. Its antigen is still unknown. The sequence derives from a man aged 18 to 30 who received the YFV17D yellow fever vaccine. This specimen consisted of PBMCs, obtained roughly 46 days after the first yellow fever vaccination. V usage is TRBV9 and J usage is TRBJ2-5; D unclear. The CDR3: CASSVEQETQYF. CDR3 in DNA: TGTGCCAGCAGCGTAGAGCAAGAGACCCAGTACTTC.